This T cell receptor beta chain originates from a study of T-cell reconstitution after alpha-beta-depleted transplantation in children (dated by TCRdb to 2015 to 2016). About the study as a whole: Using TCR repertoire profiling, the study followed T-cell immune reconstitution in a quantitative way in children after TCRalphabeta/CD19-depleted allogeneic hematopoietic cell transplantation. General study outcomes and caveats: Hyperexpanded clone frequencies declined over subsequent months; after one year, T-cell counts and TCRbeta diversity were mostly attributed to newly produced T cells. Apparently early alphabetaT-cell count recovery about two months after transplant reportedly relied on only several hundred rapidly expanded clones derived from non-depleted graft cells. In some patients, the high TCRbeta diversity seen at day 60 was put down to recipient T cells and intrathymic progenitors that had survived conditioning.

The library was produced with PCR. The sequencer listed for this sample is Illumina HiSeq 2500. To normalize quantification of the TCRbeta repertoire, the TCR libraries were built with molecular barcoding that relied on unique molecular identifiers. Clones were called with MiXCR by TCRdb after fastp trimmed the public reads at Q25, and only in-frame beta chains were retained. Duplicate CDR3 protein sequences are folded into a single record with the most common DNA and genes. This sample holds hundreds of thousands of distinct CDR3 sequences; 10% to 15% were observed only once. The top ten clonotypes cover 0.79% of the sample. This clonotype has a handful of counts. It lacks a known antigen. No base-level quality is on record; no much larger clone is a single base apart. From the germline V gene, CDR1 is SGHRS and CDR2 is YFSETQ. Counted from cysteine to phenylalanine, this CDR3 has 16 amino acids. Just the 48-base CDR3 DNA is kept, in frame starting at base 1. For this chain, trimming is 4 bases at the V end and 3 bases at the J end, and the number of junction bases without a gene match is 11.

The sample's treatment or condition label, in plain terms: allogeneic hematopoietic cell transplantation with graft depleted of TCRalphabeta T cells and CD19 B cells. The transplant recipients were children given TCRalphabeta/CD19-depleted allogeneic hematopoietic cell grafts. This sequence was found in a girl aged 2 to 10 with congenital amegakaryocytic thrombocytopenia, due to receive a stem cell transplant. The starting material was PBMCs, obtained before TCRalphabeta/CD19-depleted stem cell transplant. The chain links TRBV5-1 with TRBJ2-5; 8 junctional bases match TRBD1. CDR3 reads: CASSLGQGDEKETQYF. The bases read TGCGCCAGCAGCCTCGGACAGGGAGACGAAAAAGAGACCCAGTACTTC.